The 15 T cell receptor beta chains listed next were all sequenced from one sample in a study of T cell responses to AZD1222 COVID-19 vaccine. Generated by immunoSEQ multiplex PCR, the TCRdb table keeps only in-frame clones and is missing some. The table shows about 110,000 clones, with around 81% occurring only once. The source was peripheral blood, collected on day 0 of AZD1222 vaccination. The receptors stem from an adult in good health.

The chain joins TRBV6-5 to TRBJ1-6; TRBD1 matches at 7 bases. J gave up 5 bases and V 1 base, and 5 bases lay outside the gene matches. Germline V gives CDR1 MNHEY, CDR2 SVGAGI. The CDR3 runs to 16 residues. In DNA, the CDR3 is TGTGCCAGCAGTTACTACAGGGGTTTGGATAATTCACCCCTCCACTTT. This gives the protein CASSYYRGLDNSPLHF.

The chain combines TRBV5-1 with TRBJ1-5; D possibly corresponds to TRBD1 (6 bases). The CDR3 contains 16 residues. Germline V gives CDR1 SGHRS, CDR2 YFSETQ. V was trimmed by 4 bases and J by 1 base, leaving 15 bases between them. CDR3 DNA sequence: TGCGCCAGCAGCGCGGGTCCCAGGGGCAGCAATCAGCCCCAGCATTTT. Protein product: CASSAGPRGSNQPQHF.

V gene TRBV11-2 combines with J gene TRBJ2-1; no reliable D call. Germline V lookup: CDR1 SGHAT, CDR2 FQNNGV. Trimming stripped 5 bases from V and 3 bases from J, with 5 bases between. The CDR3 is 12 amino acids. The DNA for the CDR3 is TGTGCCAGCAGCCAAAGCTACAATGAGCAGTTCTTC. Encoded protein: CASSQSYNEQFF.

The chain combines TRBV7-2 with TRBJ1-5; no firm D call. The V and J ends lost 2 bases and 7 bases respectively, with 9 bases between them. The length of the CDR3 is 13 residues. The germline V gene encodes CDR1 SGHTA and CDR2 FQGNSA. The CDR3 region is CASSLTSGQPQHF. CDR3 bases: TGTGCCAGCAGCTTAACTAGTGGGCAGCCCCAGCATTTT.

The chain carries TRBV4-2 and TRBJ2-5, with 8 bases aligning to TRBD1. This CDR3 is built from 16 residues. Germline CDR1 reads LGHNA; CDR2 reads YNFKEQ. V shed 1 base, J shed 5 bases, and the junction held 9 bases outside the gene matches. The CDR3 loop is CASSQGLGTGAETQYF. CDR3 in DNA: TGTGCCAGCAGCCAAGGACTTGGGACAGGTGCTGAGACCCAGTACTTC.

The chain is built from TRBV7-2 and TRBJ1-6, with D hard to call. The germline V gene encodes CDR1 SGHTA and CDR2 FQGNSA. V gave up 1 base and J gave up 2 bases, with 9 bases separating them. The CDR3 covers 16 residues. CDR3 coding DNA: TGTGCCAGCAGCTTAGTTGCGGGCCCCTATAATTCACCCCTCCACTTT. Encoded protein: CASSLVAGPYNSPLHF.

The chain carries TRBV6-6 and TRBJ2-1; D may match TRBD1 or TRBD2 (6 bases each). CDR1 MNHNY and CDR2 SVGAGI come from the germline V gene (reference sequence). The CDR3 extends over 16 amino acids. V was cut by 2 bases and J by 5 bases, with 16 bases left in between. DNA for the CDR3: TGTGCCAGCAGTTACCCCGGGGGCAATAATCACAATGAGCAGTTCTTC. Translated, it gives CASSYPGGNNHNEQFF.

The rearrangement links TRBV5-1 to TRBJ1-5; no reliable D call. CDR1 and CDR2 from the germline V gene are SGHRS and YFSETQ. V lost 0 bases to trimming and J lost 3 bases, with 4 bases between them. CDR3 length: 13 residues. The chain's CDR3 is CASSLEINQPQHF. The CDR3 bases are TGCGCCAGCAGCTTGGAAATCAATCAGCCCCAGCATTTT.

The genes are TRBV5-4 and TRBJ2-1, with 7 nucleotides matching TRBD2. CDR3 length: 15 residues. Looked up from germline, CDR1 is SGHNT and CDR2 is YYREEE (reference sequence). The V gene end was trimmed by 5 bases and the J gene end by 2 bases; junction bases not matched to a gene: 7. CDR3 loop: CASSSGGRAYNEQFF. The CDR3 DNA follows: TGTGCCAGCAGTTCCGGGGGGAGGGCCTACAATGAGCAGTTCTTC.

V gene TRBV15 combines with J gene TRBJ1-2, with no clear D. Germline lookup yields CDR1 LNHNV and CDR2 YYDKDF (reference sequence). Trimming stripped 0 bases from V and 2 bases from J, with 13 bases between. There are 16 residues in the CDR3. In nucleotides, the CDR3 is TGTGCCACCAGCAGAGAGGGGTACGGCCGAAACTATGGCTACACCTTC. Amino acid sequence: CATSREGYGRNYGYTF.

The rearrangement uses TRBV28 and TRBJ2-7; tentative D call: TRBD1 (6 bases). Germline-derived CDR1 and CDR2 are MDHEN and SYDVKM. The CDR3 extends over 15 amino acids. V lost 5 bases and J 6 bases, leaving 20 bases between the germline ends. The chain's CDR3 is CASSIGQLVTGEQYF. The CDR3 nucleotides read TGTGCCAGCAGTATAGGACAGTTAGTGACGGGCGAGCAGTACTTC.

The chain has TRBV7-2 and TRBJ2-1; no firm D call. V dropped 2 bases and J dropped 8 bases, with 16 bases sitting between them. The germline V gene encodes CDR1 SGHTA and CDR2 FQGNSA. This CDR3 contains 15 residues. In DNA, the CDR3 is TGTGCCAGCAGCTTACCCAAGGGCCCAGACGATGAGCAGTTCTTC. Its protein product is CASSLPKGPDDEQFF.

This chain connects TRBV19 to TRBJ1-1; 8 bases fit TRBD1. CDR3 length: 15 residues. Trimming took 5 bases from V and 4 from J; bases not matched to a gene: 9. Germline CDR1 is LNHDA and CDR2 is SQIVND (reference sequence). The CDR3 nucleotides are TGTGCCAGTAGTCCGAACCAGGGGGCTGTCACTGAAGCTTTCTTT. This codes for CASSPNQGAVTEAFF.

CDR3: CASSYGGGPEQFF. CDR3 DNA sequence: TGTGCCAGCAGTTACGGGGGGGGTCCTGAGCAGTTCTTC. This chain uses TRBV6-5 with TRBJ2-1; 7 nucleotides align to TRBD2. This CDR3 is 13 amino acids long. Germline V gene lookup returns CDR1 MNHEY and CDR2 SVGAGI. V shed 2 bases and J 9 bases; nucleotides not matched to a gene: 4.

The J gene is TRBJ1-6, the V gene TRBV6-5; tentatively, D is TRBD1 (5 bases). Germline values: CDR1 MNHEY, CDR2 SVGAGI. CDR3 size: 15 residues. Trimming cost V 0 bases and J 6 bases, with 9 bases left between them. The CDR3 sequence is CASSYSAGPNSPLHF. CDR3 in DNA: TGTGCCAGCAGTTACTCGGCAGGGCCTAATTCACCCCTCCACTTT.